This entry describes one T cell receptor (beta chain). Its antigen remains unidentified. No base quality information exists; no much larger clone differs at one position. CDR1 SGHRS and CDR2 YFSETQ were looked up in the germline V gene. The CDR3 goes from the cysteine to the phenylalanine over 16 residues. Only the CDR3 DNA is retained, 48 bases long and in frame from the first base. The junction shows trimming of 6 bases on V and 0 bases on J, and the gene matches do not reach 9 bases of it. Using the deep immunoSEQ assay, TCR CDR3 regions were amplified from genomic DNA by multiplex PCR. Extracted genomic DNA from each cell subset was spread evenly across all wells of several immunoSEQ 96-well plates, with each plate serving as a replicate. For sorted subsets, roughly 200 ng of genomic DNA, equivalent to 30,000 or so T cell genomes, went into each replicate PCR. Purified libraries were measured with a Qubit 3.0 fluorometer, size-checked on a Bioanalyzer 2100, and measured again with the KAPA Library Quantification kit. Every immunoSEQ 96-well plate was sequenced on a dedicated single-read 150-cycle Illumina NextSeq 550 flow cell. In the source study's methods: Because only junctional sequences without quality scores were contained in the immunoSEQ output, filtering matching that applied to full-length reads could not be performed. Sequences were annotated with PyIR, a Python wrapper for IgBLAST v1.9, using IMGT germline references to assign V/J genes and CDR3. Reads were removed for weak V/J assignments (E-value above 1e-6), missing CDR3, stop codons, out-of-frame junctions, or ambiguous translated residues. V3J clonotypes were defined by identical inferred V gene, J gene, and CDR3 amino acid sequence. To compute the percentage overlap between repertoires, the number of shared unique clonotypes was divided by the size of the smaller repertoire. RTK rarefaction, the Chao1 estimator, and Recon v2.1 estimates of unobserved clonotypes were used to assess repertoire richness. Generation probabilities were computed with OLGA for all TCRbeta clonotypes obtained by the gDNA method from a few donors. TCRdb holds this immuneACCESS table with in-frame rearrangements only. Some clones are missing; in checked studies, unresolved V genes explain under half, and the rest has no known cause. D and trimming were read from the DNA, whereas the V and J calls and clone size are those reported in that table. For this sample the table gives some 360,000 clones, of which 70% to 75% were detected only once. The ten largest account for under 11% of the sample.

Donors were healthy HIV-negative adults with no recently reported acute infections or vaccinations. Every donor was a Caucasian adult residing in Nashville, Tennessee, USA. CD4+ T cells were enriched by magnetic negative selection, after which naive cells were positively selected on CD45RA and the negative fraction was taken as the memory subset. Blood was obtained by leukapheresis, after which PBMCs were separated by Ficoll-Histopaque density gradient centrifugation and cryopreserved in liquid nitrogen vapor phase. Analytical flow cytometry was used to check the purity and quantity of every magnetically sorted T cell population. Each sorted fraction had its genomic DNA isolated and then quantified by UV absorbance on a Nanodrop 2000c. These data belong to a study of shared clonotypes between healthy human individuals (dated by TCRdb to 2020 to 2021). In the study overall: A few men and a couple of women, aged 18 to 49 years, made up the cohort. Leukapheresis yielded between about 0.9 and 10 billion PBMCs per donor. To increase sequencing depth and limit assay-specific biases, different laboratories used diverse techniques to prepare libraries and sequence TCR repertoires. To estimate repertoire size and how much clonotype sharing occurs between individuals, the study deeply sequenced the blood TCR repertoires of several healthy adults. Per donor, three plates each were used for CD4 naive and CD4 memory, two for CD8 naive, and one for CD8 memory. Results the study describes overall, beyond this receptor: Larger estimated clonotype richness was generally found for naive subsets than for memory subsets. Rarefaction of sorted-subset datasets indicated incomplete sequencing despite the large sequencing depth. Compared with non-shared clonotypes, the clonotypes found in all four sorted-subset donors had higher generation probabilities. Because the study included a small number of donors, the genetic and exposure-history diversity represented was limited. Pairwise subsampling led to the expectation that sequencing depth would affect the degree of clonotype sharing among donors. Only blood was sampled, and tissue TCR repertoires likely differ from those in blood. Sharing across a few donors was observed for around 4.8% of naive CD4, about 3.2% of naive CD8, over 2% of memory CD4, and around 0.42% of memory CD8 clonotypes.

The TCR was taken from a man aged 30 to 45 in good health. The sample taken for sequencing was memory CD4+ T cells sorted from blood. Taken with the paper, the label for cell subset or site translates to: CD45RA-negative fraction. The chain uses TRBV5-1 and TRBJ2-1; TRBD1 fits 7 bases in the junction. The CDR3 protein sequence reads: CASKSVNRGSYNEQFF. The DNA reads as follows: TGCGCCAGCAAGTCGGTCAACAGGGGCTCCTACAATGAGCAGTTCTTC. Beyond the CDR3, the reference TRBV5-1 and TRBJ2-1 genes provide the residues; the full variable domain reads: KAGVTQTPRYLIKTRGQQVTLSCSPISGHRSVSWYQQTPGQGLQFLFEYFSETQRNKGNFPGRFSGRQFSNSRSEMNVSTLELGDSALYLCASKSVNRGSYNEQFFGPGTRLTVL.